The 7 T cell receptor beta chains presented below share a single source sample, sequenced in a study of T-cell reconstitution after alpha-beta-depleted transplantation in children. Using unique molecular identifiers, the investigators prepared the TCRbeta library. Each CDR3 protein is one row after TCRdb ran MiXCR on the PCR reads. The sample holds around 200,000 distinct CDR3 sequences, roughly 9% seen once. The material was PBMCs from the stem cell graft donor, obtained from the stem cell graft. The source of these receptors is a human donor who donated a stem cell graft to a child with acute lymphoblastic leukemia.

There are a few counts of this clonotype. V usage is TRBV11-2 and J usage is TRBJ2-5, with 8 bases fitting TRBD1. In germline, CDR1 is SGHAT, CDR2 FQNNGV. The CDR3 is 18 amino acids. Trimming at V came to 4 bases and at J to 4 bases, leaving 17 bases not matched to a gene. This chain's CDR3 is CASSSTPLDRVGRETQYF. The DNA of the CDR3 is TGTGCCAGCAGCTCGACACCGTTGGACAGGGTAGGACGAGAGACCCAGTACTTC.

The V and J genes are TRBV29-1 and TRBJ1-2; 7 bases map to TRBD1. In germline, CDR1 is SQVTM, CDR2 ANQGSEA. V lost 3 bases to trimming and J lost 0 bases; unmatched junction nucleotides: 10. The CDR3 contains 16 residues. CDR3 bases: TGCAGCGTTGAGAACTGGACAGGCGAGGCTAACTATGGCTACACCTTC. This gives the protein CSVENWTGEANYGYTF.

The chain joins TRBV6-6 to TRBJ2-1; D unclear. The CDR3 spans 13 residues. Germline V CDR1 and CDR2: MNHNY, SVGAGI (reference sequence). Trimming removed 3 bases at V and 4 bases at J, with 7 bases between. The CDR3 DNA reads TGTGCCAGCAGTTATGGCGCTTACAATGAGCAGTTCTTC. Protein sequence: CASSYGAYNEQFF.

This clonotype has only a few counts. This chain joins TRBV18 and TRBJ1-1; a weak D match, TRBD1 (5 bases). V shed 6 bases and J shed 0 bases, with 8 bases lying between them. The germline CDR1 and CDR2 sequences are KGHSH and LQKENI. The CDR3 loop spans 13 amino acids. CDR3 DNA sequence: TGTGCCAGCTCTGGGGGGGTGAACACTGAAGCTTTCTTT. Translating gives CASSGGVNTEAFF.

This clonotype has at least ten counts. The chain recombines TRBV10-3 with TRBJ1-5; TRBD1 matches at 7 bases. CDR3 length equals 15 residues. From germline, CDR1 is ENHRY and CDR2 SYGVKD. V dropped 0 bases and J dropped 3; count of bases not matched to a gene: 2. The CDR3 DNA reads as TGTGCCATCAGTGAGTCAGACAGGGACAATCAGCCCCAGCATTTT. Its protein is CAISESDRDNQPQHF.

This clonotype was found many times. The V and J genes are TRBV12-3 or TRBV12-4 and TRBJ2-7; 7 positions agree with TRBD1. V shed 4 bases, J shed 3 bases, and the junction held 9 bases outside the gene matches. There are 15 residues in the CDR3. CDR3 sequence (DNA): TGTGCCAGCAGTTCCCCGGGCAGGGGGATCTACGAGCAGTACTTC. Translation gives CASSSPGRGIYEQYF.

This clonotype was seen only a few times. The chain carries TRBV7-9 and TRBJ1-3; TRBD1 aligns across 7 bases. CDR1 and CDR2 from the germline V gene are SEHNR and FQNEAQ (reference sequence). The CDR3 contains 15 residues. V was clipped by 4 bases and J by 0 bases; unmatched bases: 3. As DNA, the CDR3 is TGTGCCAGCAGCTCACAGGGGAGCTCTGGAAACACCATATATTTT. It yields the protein CASSSQGSSGNTIYF.